This T cell receptor beta chain was found in a study of cytomegalovirus exposure and HLA in healthy donors. The length of the CDR3 is 14 residues. Per the germline V gene, CDR1 is SGHRS and CDR2 is YFSETQ. Trimming removed 6 bases from V and 2 bases from J, with 13 bases in between. The PCR used 60 Vbeta and 13 Jbeta primers. Libraries were prepared by immunoSEQ multiplex PCR; TCRdb keeps only in-frame clonotypes and omits some of them. Of roughly 180,000 clones listed, roughly four fifths were seen once; the top ten hold about 4.9%. Notes on this clone: Antigen unknown.

Study findings and constraints: The authors later found HLA-associated TCR beta chains more clonally expanded than equally common others. Overall, roughly 170 TCR beta chains were annotated as cytomegalovirus-associated.

The chain recombines TRBV5-1 with TRBJ2-3; the D is unclear. This receptor was identified in a man aged 18 to 30 in good health and CMV-seronegative. Material: PBMCs. Written as DNA, the CDR3 is TGCGCCAGCAACCCTTCGACATTCACAGATACGCAGTATTTT. Translating it yields CASNPSTFTDTQYF. The full variable domain, with the rest looked up from reference TRBV5-1 and TRBJ2-3, is KAGVTQTPRYLIKTRGQQVTLSCSPISGHRSVSWYQQTPGQGLQFLFEYFSETQRNKGNFPGRFSGRQFSNSRSEMNVSTLELGDSALYLCASNPSTFTDTQYFGPGTRLTVL.